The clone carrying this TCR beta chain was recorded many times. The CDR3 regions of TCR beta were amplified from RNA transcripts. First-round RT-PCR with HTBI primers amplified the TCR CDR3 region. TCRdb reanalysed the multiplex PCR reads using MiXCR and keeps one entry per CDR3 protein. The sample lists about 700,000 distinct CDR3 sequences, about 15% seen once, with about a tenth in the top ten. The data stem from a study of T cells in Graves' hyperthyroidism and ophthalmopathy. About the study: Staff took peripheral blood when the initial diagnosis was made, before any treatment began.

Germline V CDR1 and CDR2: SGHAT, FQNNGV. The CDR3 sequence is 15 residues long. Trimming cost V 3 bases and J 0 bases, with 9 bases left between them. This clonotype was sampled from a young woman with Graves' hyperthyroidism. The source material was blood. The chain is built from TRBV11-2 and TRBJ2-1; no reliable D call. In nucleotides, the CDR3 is TGTGCCAGCAGCTTTAGCCCGAGCTCCTACAATGAGCAGTTCTTC. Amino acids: CASSFSPSSYNEQFF.